These 5 T cell receptor beta chains were all obtained from the same sample, sequenced in a study of T cell changes during pregnancy in multiple sclerosis. Measured with immunoSEQ multiplex PCR; TCRdb has only the in-frame clones, and not every one. The sample records 50,000 or so clones, 85% to 95% being singletons. Sequencing used CD4+ T cells from peripheral blood mononuclear cells, obtained in the third trimester of pregnancy. These receptors originate from a female donor with multiple sclerosis, enrolled in a pregnancy study.

V usage is TRBV10-2 and J usage is TRBJ1-2, with D maybe TRBD1 (5 bases). CDR1 WSHSY and CDR2 SAAADI come from the germline V gene. The CDR3 contains 13 residues. V gave up 2 bases and J gave up 5 bases, with 9 bases separating them. CDR3 loop: CASSEGAPYGYTF. The CDR3 DNA reads TGCGCCAGCAGTGAGGGGGCTCCGTATGGCTACACCTTC.

The rearrangement links TRBV7-2 to TRBJ2-7; 7 bases are shared with TRBD1. Germline CDR1 is SGHTA and CDR2 is FQGNSA. J was trimmed by 4 bases and V by 5 bases; bases with no gene match: 5. The CDR3 contains 13 residues. The CDR3 DNA is TGTGCCAGCAGCGGACAGGTCCCTTACGAGCAGTACTTC. This sequence encodes CASSGQVPYEQYF.

In this sample, this clone turned up a few times. Other DNA sequences in this sample translate to the same CDR3. The chain joins TRBV5-4 to TRBJ1-5; perhaps TRBD1 as D (5 bases). The CDR3 spans 15 residues. The V and J ends lost 0 bases and 4 bases respectively, with 11 bases between them. Germline CDR1 is SGHNT and CDR2 is YYREEE (reference sequence). CDR3: CASSLGQGRNQPQHF. DNA of the CDR3: TGTGCCAGCAGCTTGGGGCAGGGAAGGAATCAGCCCCAGCATTTT.

The CDR3 region has the DNA TGCGCCAGCAGCTTGGAGGGGGAAGAGACCCAGTACTTC. This gives the protein CASSLEGEETQYF. The chain joins TRBV5-1 to TRBJ2-5; TRBD1 might be the D (6 bases). The CDR3 totals 13 residues. CDR1 is SGHRS and CDR2 is YFSETQ in the germline V gene. Trimming removed 0 bases from V and 3 bases from J, with 6 bases in between.

V is TRBV19 and J is TRBJ1-5; D perhaps matches TRBD1 (5 bases). Germline V CDR1 and CDR2: LNHDA, SQIVND (reference sequence). The V and J ends lost 10 bases and 3 bases respectively, with 16 bases between them. The length of the CDR3 is 14 residues. In nucleotides, the CDR3 is TGTGCCACCTCCTATCCGGGGGACAATCAGCCCCAGCATTTT. Its translation is CATSYPGDNQPQHF.